This TCR beta chain stems from a study of T cells after posttransplantation cyclophosphamide. The study, taken as a whole, reports: Skin or GI-infiltrating T cells shared few TRB sequences with blood. Recipient CMV seropositivity and CMV reactivation strongly tracked TRB clonality.

Trimming stripped 0 bases from V and 0 bases from J, with 10 bases between. The CDR3 contains 15 residues. CDR1 is SGHDT, CDR2 YYEEEE, per germline. Busulfan-fludarabine conditioning, marrow transplant, and cyclophosphamide on days +3 and +4 were administered. On this clone itself: Its antigen is as yet unknown.

Some clones are missing from TCRdb's copy, which holds only in-frame ones; the method was immunoSEQ multiplex PCR. Counted here are 30,000 to 45,000 clones, around four fifths occurring once; the ten biggest clones make up 7% to 8.5%. The receptor comes from a female patient aged 40-50 years who received an allogeneic stem cell transplant from a related donor, was CMV-positive, and had no GVHD. T cells may partly derive from the graft donor. This chain joins TRBV5-6 and TRBJ2-7; D is perhaps TRBD2 (6 bases). Here the sequenced sample was CD4+ T cells sorted from blood, taken 1,800 to 2,000 days after a stem cell transplant with posttransplant cyclophosphamide. CDR3 region: CASSLAGRSSYEQYF. CDR3 nucleotides: TGTGCCAGCAGCTTGGCGGGGAGGAGCTCCTACGAGCAGTACTTC.